These T cell receptor beta chains were read from a single sample in a study of blood T cell repertoires in COVID-19. The table came from immunoSEQ multiplex PCR; TCRdb's copy has only in-frame clones and leaves some out. Of some 180,000 clones listed, more than 75% are singletons. Source material: peripheral blood. The receptors were sampled from a woman aged 45-60 years with active or convalescent COVID-19. The CDR3 runs from the conserved cysteine through the conserved F or W. A clone size is listed for some rows: how often the clone was seen (once, few, many), or a class if it is expanded.

clone_size v_call cdr3_length cdr3_aa
NA TRBV7-2 16 CASSLTADHSTDTQYF
few TRBV7-2 16 CASSTGLAGGAGELFF
few TRBV5-5 15 CASSFGADSNQPQHF
NA TRBV19 15 CASLQGTSGANVLTF
NA TRBV5-6 14 CASSSRWGTHEQYF
many TRBV5-1 16 CASSLDGGATNEKLFF
NA TRBV10-3 15 CAISEPGLAGNEQYF
NA TRBV4-3 14 CASSQSSRNTEAFF
few TRBV30 15 CAWITQTGSIYGYTF
NA TRBV7-9 16 CASSRIGTATNEKLFF
NA TRBV13 18 CASSSGLAGAGTTDTQYF
many TRBV5-4 16 CASASVSTSGSYEQFF
few TRBV7-2 19 CASSLAHGLGGGITYEQYF
NA TRBV11-2 14 CASSLKGDIYEQYF
NA TRBV19 16 CASSIARRVDDSPLHF
NA TRBV5-4 18 CASSFNRAFGSYNSPLHF
NA TRBV12-3/TRBV12-4 13 CASSLPGVRGYTF
NA TRBV19 15 CASSIPGGVYTEAFF
few TRBV7-3 15 CASSPRGGNTGELFF
once TRBV3-1/TRBV3-2 12 CASQGEDEKLFF
NA TRBV7-2 14 CASSTLTGSHEQYF
NA TRBV6-5 15 CASIEWAGRGEKLFF
NA TRBV5-4 15 CASSLGGGATDTQYF
NA TRBV9 16 CASSVGPTGLSFEQFF
NA TRBV6-6 16 CASSYDWGRAGNTIYF
NA TRBV7-9 14 CASSSWGEEETQYF
NA TRBV29-1 15 CSVVGVGGLGTEAFF